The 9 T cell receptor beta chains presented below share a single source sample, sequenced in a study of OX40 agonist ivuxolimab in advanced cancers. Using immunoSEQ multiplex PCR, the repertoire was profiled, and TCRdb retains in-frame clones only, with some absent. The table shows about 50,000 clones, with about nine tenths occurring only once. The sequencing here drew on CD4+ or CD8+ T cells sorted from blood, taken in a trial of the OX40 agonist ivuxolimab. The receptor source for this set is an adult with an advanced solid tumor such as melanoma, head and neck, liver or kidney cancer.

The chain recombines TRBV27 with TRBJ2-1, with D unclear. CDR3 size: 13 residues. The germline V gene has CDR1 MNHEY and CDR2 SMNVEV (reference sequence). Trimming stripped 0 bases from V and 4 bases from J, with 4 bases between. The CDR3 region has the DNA TGTGCCAGCAGTTTATCGGCTTACAATGAGCAGTTCTTC. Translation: CASSLSAYNEQFF.

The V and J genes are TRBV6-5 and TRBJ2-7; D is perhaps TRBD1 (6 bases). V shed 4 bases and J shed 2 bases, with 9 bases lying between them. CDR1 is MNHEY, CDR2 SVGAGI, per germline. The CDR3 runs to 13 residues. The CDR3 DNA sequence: TGTGCCAGCAGTTCCAGGGGCCCCTACGAGCAGTACTTC. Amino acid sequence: CASSSRGPYEQYF.

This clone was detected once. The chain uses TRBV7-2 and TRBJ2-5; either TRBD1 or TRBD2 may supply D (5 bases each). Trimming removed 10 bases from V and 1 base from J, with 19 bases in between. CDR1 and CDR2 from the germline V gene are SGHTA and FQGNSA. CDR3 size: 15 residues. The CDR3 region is CATSRTGQVQETQYF. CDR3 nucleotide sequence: TGTGCCACCTCCCGCACGGGGCAGGTCCAAGAGACCCAGTACTTC.

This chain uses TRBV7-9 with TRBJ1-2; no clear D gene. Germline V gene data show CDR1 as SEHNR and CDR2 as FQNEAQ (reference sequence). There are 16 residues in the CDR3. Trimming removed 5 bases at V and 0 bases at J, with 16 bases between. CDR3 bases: TGTGCCAGCAGCCGATCCTCAGGCCGAGCTAACTATGGCTACACCTTC. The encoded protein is CASSRSSGRANYGYTF. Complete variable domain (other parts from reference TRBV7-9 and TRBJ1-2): DTGVSQNPRHKITKRGQNVTFRCDPISEHNRLYWYRQTLGQGPEFLTYFQNEAQLEKSRLLSDRFSAERPKGSFSTLEIQRTEQGDSAMYLCASSRSSGRANYGYTFGSGTRLTVV.

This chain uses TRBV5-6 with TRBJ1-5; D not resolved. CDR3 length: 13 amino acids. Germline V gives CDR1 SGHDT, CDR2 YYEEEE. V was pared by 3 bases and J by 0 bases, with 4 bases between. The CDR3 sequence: CASSSDSNQPQHF. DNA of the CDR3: TGTGCCAGCAGCTCCGATAGCAATCAGCCCCAGCATTTT.

The chain's CDR3 is CASSLGSGVAFPFF. CDR3 nucleotide sequence: TGTGCCAGCAGTTTAGGTTCCGGGGTAGCCTTTCCGTTCTTC. This chain joins TRBV27 and TRBJ2-1; D may be TRBD2 (5 bases). CDR1 and CDR2 (germline): MNHEY, SMNVEV (reference sequence). V lost 2 bases, J lost 15 bases, and 20 bases lay in between. CDR3 size: 14 residues.

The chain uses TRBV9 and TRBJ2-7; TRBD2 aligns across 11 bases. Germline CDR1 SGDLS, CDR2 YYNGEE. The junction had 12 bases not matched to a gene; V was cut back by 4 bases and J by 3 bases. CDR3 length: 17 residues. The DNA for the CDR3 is TGTGCCAGCAGCCCAGGATCGACTAGCGGGGAAGGCTACGAGCAGTACTTC. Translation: CASSPGSTSGEGYEQYF.

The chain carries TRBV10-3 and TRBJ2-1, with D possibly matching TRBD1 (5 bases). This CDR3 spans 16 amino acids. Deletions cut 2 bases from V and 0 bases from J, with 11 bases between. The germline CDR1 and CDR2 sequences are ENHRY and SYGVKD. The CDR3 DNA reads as TGTGCCATCAGTGAGCCACAGGCAGGCTCCTACAATGAGCAGTTCTTC. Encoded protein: CAISEPQAGSYNEQFF.

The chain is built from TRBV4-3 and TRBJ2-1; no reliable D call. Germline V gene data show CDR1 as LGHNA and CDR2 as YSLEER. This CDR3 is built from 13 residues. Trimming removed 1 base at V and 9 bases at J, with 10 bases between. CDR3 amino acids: CASSQASSSEQFF. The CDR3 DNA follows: TGCGCCAGCAGCCAAGCCTCCAGTAGTGAGCAGTTCTTC.